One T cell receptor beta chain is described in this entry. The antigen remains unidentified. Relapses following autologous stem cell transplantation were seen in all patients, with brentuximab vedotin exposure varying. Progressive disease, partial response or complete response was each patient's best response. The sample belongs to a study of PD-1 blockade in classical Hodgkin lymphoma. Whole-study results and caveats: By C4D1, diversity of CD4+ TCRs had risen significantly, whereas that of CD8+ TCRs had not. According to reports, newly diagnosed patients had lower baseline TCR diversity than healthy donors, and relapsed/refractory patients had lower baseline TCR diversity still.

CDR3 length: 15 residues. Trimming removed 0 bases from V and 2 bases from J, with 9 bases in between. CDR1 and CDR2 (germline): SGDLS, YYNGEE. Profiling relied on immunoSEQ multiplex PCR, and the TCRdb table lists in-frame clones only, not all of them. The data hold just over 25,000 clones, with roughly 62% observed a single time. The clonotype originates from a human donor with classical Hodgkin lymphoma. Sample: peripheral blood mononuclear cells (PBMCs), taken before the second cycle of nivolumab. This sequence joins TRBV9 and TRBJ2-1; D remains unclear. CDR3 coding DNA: TGTGCCAGCAGCGTAGGGGCAGGTGCCTACAATGAGCAGTTCTTC. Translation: CASSVGAGAYNEQFF.